This TCR beta chain was recovered during a study of cytomegalovirus exposure and HLA in healthy donors. PCR used 60 Vbeta primers and 13 Jbeta primers. Profiled with immunoSEQ multiplex PCR; TCRdb holds only in-frame clones, not every one. The repertoire holds roughly 150,000 clones, with about 75% as singletons. This clone was seen a few times. Other DNA variants within this sample encode the same CDR3. The germline CDR1 and CDR2 sequences are SGHRS and YFSETQ. V lost 0 bases to trimming and J lost 3 bases, with 7 bases between them. The CDR3 is 14 amino acids. The sample was PBMCs. This receptor was obtained from a male donor in good health and CMV-seronegative. The chain combines TRBV5-1 with TRBJ1-5; D not resolved. As DNA, the CDR3 is TGCGCCAGCAGCTTGGACAGCCTCAATCAGCCCCAGCATTTT. Translation gives CASSLDSLNQPQHF.